Below are 10 T cell receptor beta chains sequenced from a single sample in a study of early T cells in non-severe SARS-CoV-2 infection (dated by TCRdb to about 2021). The protocol used for the library was 5' RACE. The sequencer listed for this sample is NextSeq 500. The raw public reads went through TCRdb reprocessing: fastp at Q25, MiXCR clone calling, in-frame beta chains kept. Every distinct CDR3 protein forms one entry, paired with its most common genes and DNA. This sample is represented by nearly 70,000 distinct CDR3 sequences; about 4.6% of them were singletons. Roughly 3.6% of the sample is in the top ten clones. The source material was whole blood, sampled at baseline. The origin of the receptors is an adult who was a healthcare worker with PCR-confirmed SARS-CoV-2 infection or an uninfected control (not recorded which). The donor label of this sample is uncertain.

This clonotype was observed many times. The V and J genes are TRBV6-4 and TRBJ2-1; 9 bases are shared with TRBD2. This CDR3 contains 15 residues. Germline CDR1 reads MRHNA; CDR2 reads SNTAGT. The junction had 8 bases not matched to a gene; V was cut back by 4 bases and J by 7 bases. The CDR3 nucleotides read TGTGCCAGCAGTGCCGGGCGGGGGGGCATAAATGAGCAGTTCTTC. This sequence encodes CASSAGRGGINEQFF.

This clonotype came up a few times. CDR3 region: CASSQETDTQYF. In DNA form, the CDR3 reads TGTGCCAGCAGTCAAGAGACAGATACGCAGTATTTT. The V call is TRBV28, the J call TRBJ2-3, with D hard to call. The CDR3 consists of 12 residues. Germline V lookup: CDR1 MDHEN, CDR2 SYDVKM. The V end lost 5 bases, the J end lost 3 bases, and 6 bases lay between the germline ends.

This clonotype was seen only a few times. The J gene is TRBJ1-3, the V gene TRBV7-6; weak D call: TRBD1 (6 bases). The CDR3 spans 15 residues. Germline V lookup: CDR1 SGHVS, CDR2 FNYEAQ. Trimming cost V 5 bases and J 4 bases, with 15 bases left between them. Written as DNA, the CDR3 is TGTGCCAGCAGCCCCGGACAGTTAGAGGGAAACACCATATATTTT. It translates to CASSPGQLEGNTIYF.

The rearrangement joins TRBV27 to TRBJ2-1; 8 bases are a match to TRBD2. Germline assignment: CDR1 MNHEY and CDR2 SMNVEV (reference sequence). The junction had 21 bases not matched to a gene; V was cut back by 6 bases and J by 8 bases. The CDR3 extends over 18 amino acids. CDR3 in amino acids: CASSLMGISGVVGDEQFF. CDR3 sequence (DNA): TGTGCCAGCAGCTTGATGGGAATTAGCGGGGTAGTCGGGGATGAGCAGTTCTTC.

This clonotype appeared many times. The chain links TRBV10-1 to TRBJ1-1, with 7 bases aligning to TRBD1. J was trimmed by 7 bases and V by 9 bases; bases with no gene match: 11. CDR3 length: 13 amino acids. Germline CDR1 is WNHNN and CDR2 is SYGVQD (reference sequence). CDR3 DNA: TGCGCCAGTTGGCCAGACAGGGCCTTTGAAGCTTTCTTT. As protein: CASWPDRAFEAFF.

This clonotype showed up many times. V usage is TRBV5-1 and J usage is TRBJ1-1; D may be TRBD1 (6 bases). There are 17 residues in the CDR3. Between the trimmed V and J ends, which lost 1 base and 1 base, there was a span of 17 bases. Germline V gene lookup returns CDR1 SGHRS and CDR2 YFSETQ. Here the CDR3 DNA reads TGCGCCAGCAGCTTGTGGGGGCTCGATTCCACGAACACTGAAGCTTTCTTT. This codes for CASSLWGLDSTNTEAFF.

V is TRBV7-3 and J is TRBJ1-2; D unclear. In germline, CDR1 is SGHTA, CDR2 FQGTGA. The V gene lost 2 bases and the J gene lost 9 bases, with 13 bases spanning the gap. This CDR3 is 13 amino acids long. This CDR3 reads CASSLESYGSYTF. The CDR3 nucleotides are TGTGCCAGCAGCTTAGAGTCGTACGGAAGCTACACCTTC.

This clonotype was detected only a few times. This chain links TRBV6-5 with TRBJ2-7; no clear D. Germline CDR1 MNHEY, CDR2 SVGAGI. Deletions cut 2 bases from V and 3 bases from J, with 14 bases between. CDR3 length: 15 residues. CDR3 residues: CASSYGVRLNYEQYF. As DNA, the CDR3 is TGTGCCAGCAGTTACGGGGTCAGATTAAACTACGAGCAGTACTTC.

This chain links TRBV18 with TRBJ2-7; 11 bases fit TRBD1. CDR1 KGHSH and CDR2 LQKENI come from the germline V gene. The CDR3 consists of 15 residues. Trimming removed 3 bases from V and 6 bases from J; junction bases left unmatched: 7. CDR3 DNA: TGTGCCAGCTCACCCCACGGGACAGGGGGATCCGAGCAGTACTTC. The encoded protein is CASSPHGTGGSEQYF.

This clonotype was observed at least ten times. This chain links TRBV20-1 with TRBJ1-6; tentatively, D is TRBD1 (6 bases). Germline V gene lookup returns CDR1 DFQATT and CDR2 SNEGSKA (reference sequence). The CDR3 runs to 14 residues. CDR3 residues: CAGVLDRPDSPLHF. CDR3 nucleotide sequence: TGCGCCGGGGTCCTGGACAGACCGGATTCACCCCTCCACTTT.